The rows below give T cell receptor beta chains drawn from one sample of a study of cytomegalovirus exposure and HLA in healthy donors. The data were produced by immunoSEQ multiplex PCR, yet TCRdb's version contains in-frame clones alone and is incomplete. The table has about 150,000 clones, approximately 63% seen once. The sequenced sample consisted of PBMCs. The receptor source for this set is a woman aged 55-70 years in good health and CMV-seropositive. CDR3s include the opening cysteine and the closing phenylalanine or tryptophan. The order of the fields is D gene, clone size, J gene, V gene, CDR3 protein, CDR3 DNA. D genes are given only for firm matches. Only some rows state a clone size, as once, few, many or a class for expanded clones.

.	.	TRBJ1-2	TRBV28	CASSLGGPLYYGYTF	TGTGCCAGCAGTTTGGGAGGCCCCCTCTACTATGGCTACACCTTC
TRBD1	.	TRBJ2-6	TRBV2	CASSFPGQGVSGANVLTF	TGTGCCAGCAGCTTTCCGGGACAGGGTGTCTCTGGGGCCAACGTCCTGACTTTC
.	.	TRBJ1-1	TRBV5-1	CASMGEGNTEAFF	TGCGCCAGCATGGGGGAGGGGAACACTGAAGCTTTCTTT
.	.	TRBJ1-1	TRBV2	CASSALDTPNTEAFF	TGTGCCAGCAGTGCCCTGGACACTCCGAACACTGAAGCTTTCTTT
.	.	TRBJ1-1	TRBV7-2	CASTLGANTEAFF	TGTGCCAGCACCCTCGGAGCTAACACTGAAGCTTTCTTT
.	.	TRBJ1-1	TRBV5-1	CASSPGGSTEAFF	TGCGCCAGCAGCCCGGGGGGGAGCACTGAAGCTTTCTTT
TRBD2	.	TRBJ2-3	TRBV4-1	CASGPSPGTSATDTQYF	TGCGCCAGCGGACCTTCACCCGGGACTAGCGCCACAGATACGCAGTATTTT
TRBD2	.	TRBJ2-7	TRBV28	CASSPEGAGVPEQYF	TGTGCCAGCAGTCCGGAAGGAGCGGGAGTTCCCGAGCAGTACTTC
TRBD1	.	TRBJ1-4	TRBV20-1	CSAIAQGKLFF	TGCAGTGCTATTGCACAGGGGAAACTGTTTTTT
.	.	TRBJ2-5	TRBV10-3	CAISESLETQYF	TGTGCCATCAGTGAGTCCCTGGAGACCCAGTACTTC
TRBD2	once	TRBJ2-5	TRBV6-1	CASSTTSGRSGTQYF	TGTGCCAGCAGTACTACTAGCGGGAGGTCGGGGACCCAGTACTTC
TRBD2	.	TRBJ2-2	TRBV5-1	CASSLGGGHTGELFF	TGCGCCAGCAGCTTGGGCGGGGGACACACCGGGGAGCTGTTTTTT
.	.	TRBJ1-2	TRBV5-1	CASRPGQIANYGYTF	TGCGCCAGCAGACCCGGACAGATAGCTAACTATGGCTACACCTTC
TRBD2	.	TRBJ2-1	TRBV27	CASSRLAGYNEQFF	TGTGCCAGCAGTCGACTAGCGGGTTACAATGAGCAGTTCTTC
TRBD1	.	TRBJ1-1	TRBV28	CASSRQGEAFF	TGTGCCAGCAGTAGACAGGGTGAAGCTTTCTTT
.	.	TRBJ1-1	TRBV2	CASSVVSDSPEAFF	TGTGCCAGCAGTGTAGTATCTGACAGTCCTGAAGCTTTCTTT
.	few	TRBJ2-7	TRBV2	CASNNSPYEQYF	TGTGCCAGCAACAACAGCCCCTACGAGCAGTACTTC
.	.	TRBJ2-5	TRBV7-9	CASSDTQGYYQETQYF	TGTGCCAGCAGCGATACTCAGGGTTACTACCAAGAGACCCAGTACTTC
.	.	TRBJ2-3	TRBV29-1	CSVEDLLTDTQYF	TGCAGCGTCGAAGACCTCCTCACAGATACGCAGTATTTT
.	.	TRBJ1-5	TRBV19	CASSGQWQPQHF	TGTGCCAGTAGTGGACAATGGCAGCCCCAGCATTTT
TRBD1	.	TRBJ1-2	TRBV5-4	CASSSGTGGDYDYGYTF	TGTGCCAGCAGCTCCGGGACAGGGGGCGATTACGACTATGGCTACACCTTC
.	.	TRBJ1-1	TRBV19	CASSDNMNTEAFF	TGTGCCAGTAGTGACAACATGAACACTGAAGCTTTCTTT
.	once	TRBJ1-4	TRBV15	CATSREPLPRGNEKLFF	TGTGCCACCAGCAGAGAGCCCCTCCCCAGGGGTAATGAAAAACTGTTTTTT
TRBD2	.	TRBJ2-7	TRBV27	CASSPIAGAFEQYF	TGTGCCAGCAGTCCCATAGCGGGAGCCTTCGAGCAGTACTTC
.	.	TRBJ1-1	TRBV7-9	CASSSGMNTEAFF	TGTGCCAGCAGCTCCGGTATGAACACTGAAGCTTTCTTT
TRBD2	.	TRBJ2-1	TRBV29-1	CSTSASYNEQFF	TGCAGCACTAGCGCCTCCTACAATGAGCAGTTCTTC
.	.	TRBJ2-2	TRBV5-5	CASSLAGGNTGELFF	TGTGCCAGCAGCTTGGCCGGAGGGAACACCGGGGAGCTGTTTTTT
.	.	TRBJ2-5	TRBV25-1	CASSETTVTGETQYF	TGTGCCAGCAGTGAGACGACCGTCACGGGGGAGACCCAGTACTTC
.	.	TRBJ1-5	TRBV4-1	CASSQEGSLRNQPQHF	TGCGCCAGCAGCCAAGAAGGTAGCCTTAGAAATCAGCCCCAGCATTTT
TRBD1	.	TRBJ2-2	TRBV5-1	CASSLYRGRVGELFF	TGCGCCAGCAGCTTGTACAGGGGGCGAGTCGGGGAGCTGTTTTTT
.	.	TRBJ2-2	TRBV28	CASRPGHITGELFF	TGTGCCAGCAGACCCGGACACATCACCGGGGAGCTGTTTTTT
.	.	TRBJ2-5	TRBV11-2	CASSFRGETQYF	TGTGCCAGCAGCTTCCGAGGGGAGACCCAGTACTTC
.	once	TRBJ1-2	TRBV6-1	CASSAGQPYGYTF	TGTGCCAGCAGTGCCGGACAGCCCTATGGCTACACCTTC
.	few	TRBJ1-5	TRBV6-6	CASTSGAGQPQHF	TGTGCCAGCACCTCCGGGGCGGGGCAGCCCCAGCATTTT
.	.	TRBJ2-5	TRBV19	CASSGRRRSGETQYF	TGTGCCAGTAGTGGCCGTCGCCGATCGGGGGAGACCCAGTACTTC